This T cell receptor beta chain came from a study of T cells after posttransplantation cyclophosphamide. General study points: TRB overlap between skin or GI tissue T cells and blood was limited.

In this sample, this clone turned up a few times. Its antigen is unknown. The CDR3 contains 16 residues. V lost 5 bases, J lost 0 bases, and 6 bases stayed unmatched. Per germline, CDR1 SEHNR and CDR2 FQNEAQ (reference sequence). Using immunoSEQ multiplex PCR, the repertoire was profiled, and TCRdb retains in-frame clones only, with some absent. The sample has 6,000 to 8,000 clones, 81% seen once. Cyclophosphamide on days +3 and +4 followed busulfan-fludarabine conditioning and a marrow graft. The TCR comes from a female patient aged 50-59 years who received an allogeneic stem cell transplant from a related donor, was CMV-positive, and had no GVHD. Some T cells may be supplied by the graft donor. The V call is TRBV7-9, the J call TRBJ1-3, with 8 bases aligning to TRBD1. The sequences come from PBMCs, collected after allogeneic stem cell transplant with posttransplant cyclophosphamide. CDR3 loop: CASSNGQGLSGNTIYF. CDR3 DNA sequence: TGTGCCAGCAGCAACGGACAGGGTCTCTCTGGAAACACCATATATTTT.